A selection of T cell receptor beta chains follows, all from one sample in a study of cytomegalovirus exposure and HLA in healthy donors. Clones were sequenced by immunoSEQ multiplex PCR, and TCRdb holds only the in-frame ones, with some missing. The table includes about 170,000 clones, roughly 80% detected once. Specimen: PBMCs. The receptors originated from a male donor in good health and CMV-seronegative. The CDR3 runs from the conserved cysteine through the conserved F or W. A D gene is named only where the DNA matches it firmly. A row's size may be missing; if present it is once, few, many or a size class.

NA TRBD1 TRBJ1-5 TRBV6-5 CASSSTGGPSNQPQHF TGTGCCAGCAGTTCGACAGGGGGCCCTAGCAATCAGCCCCAGCATTTT
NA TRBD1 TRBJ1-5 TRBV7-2 CASRSGTGGNQPQHF TGTGCCAGCAGATCCGGGACAGGGGGCAATCAGCCCCAGCATTTT
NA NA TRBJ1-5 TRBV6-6 CASSLPTGPNNQPQHF TGTGCCAGCAGTTTGCCGACAGGCCCGAATAATCAGCCCCAGCATTTT
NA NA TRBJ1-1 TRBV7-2 CASSQLYRAATEAFF TGTGCCAGCAGCCAACTTTACAGGGCAGCGACTGAAGCTTTCTTT
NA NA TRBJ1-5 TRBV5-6 CASSPGGPGGNQPQHF TGTGCCAGCAGCCCGGGGGGGCCAGGAGGCAATCAGCCCCAGCATTTT
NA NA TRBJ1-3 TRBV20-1 CSARRGLFESF TGCAGTGCTCGGAGGGGACTGTTCGAATCTTTT
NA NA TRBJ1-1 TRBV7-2 CASSLDYRAMTYAFF TGTGCCAGCAGCTTAGATTACAGGGCCATGACGTATGCTTTCTTT
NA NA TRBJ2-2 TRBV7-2 CASSPQVGLNTGELFF TGTGCCAGCAGCCCTCAGGTGGGCCTGAACACCGGGGAGCTGTTTTTT
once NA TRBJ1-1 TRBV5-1 CASSFQLNTEAFF TGCGCCAGCAGCTTTCAATTGAACACTGAAGCTTTCTTT
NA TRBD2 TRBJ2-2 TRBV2 CASSVGRVNTGELFF TGTGCCAGCAGTGTGGGGAGGGTGAACACCGGGGAGCTGTTTTTT
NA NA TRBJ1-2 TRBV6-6 CASSYPVTANYGYTF TGTGCCAGCAGTTACCCTGTGACAGCGAACTATGGCTACACCTTC
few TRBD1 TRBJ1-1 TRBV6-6 CASTDPYRDSNTEAFF TGTGCCAGCACCGATCCGTACCGGGACAGTAACACTGAAGCTTTCTTT
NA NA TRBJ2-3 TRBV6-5 CASSYSLADTQYF TGTGCCAGCAGTTACAGCCTTGCAGATACGCAGTATTTT
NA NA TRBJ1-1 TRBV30 CAWSVVGLVAFF TGTGCCTGGAGTGTAGTCGGGTTAGTAGCTTTCTTT
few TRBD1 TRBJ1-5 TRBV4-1 CASSAPGQGNQPQHF TGCGCCAGCAGCGCTCCGGGACAGGGGAACCAGCCCCAGCATTTT
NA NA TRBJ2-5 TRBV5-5 CASSLDSARFQETQYF TGTGCCAGCAGCTTGGACTCGGCGCGGTTCCAAGAGACCCAGTACTTC
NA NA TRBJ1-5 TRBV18 CASSLHRPDSNQPQHF TGTGCCAGCTCACTACACCGTCCAGATAGCAATCAGCCCCAGCATTTT
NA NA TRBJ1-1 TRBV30 CAWSARWPAALEAFF TGTGCCTGGAGTGCTAGATGGCCCGCGGCCCTTGAGGCTTTCTTT
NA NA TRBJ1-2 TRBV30 CAWSKPGSNYGYTF TGTGCCTGGAGTAAACCAGGCAGCAACTATGGCTACACCTTC
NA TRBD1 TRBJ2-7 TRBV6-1 CASSDGQGASYEQYF TGTGCCAGCAGTGACGGACAGGGGGCCTCCTACGAGCAGTACTTC
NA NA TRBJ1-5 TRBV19 CASNSVRNQPQHF TGTGCCAGTAATTCGGTGAGAAATCAGCCCCAGCATTTT
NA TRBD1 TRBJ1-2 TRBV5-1 CASSRDRGYGYTF TGCGCCAGCAGCCGTGACAGGGGCTATGGCTACACCTTC
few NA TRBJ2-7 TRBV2 CASSELGGRGSEQYF TGTGCCAGCAGTGAGTTGGGTGGCAGGGGCAGCGAGCAGTACTTC